This T cell receptor beta chain is drawn from a study of circulating and synovial CD4+ cells in juvenile arthritis. Overall study findings and caveats: Bulk blood CD4 repertoires were more diverse than these.

Of note for this clone: Its antigen is undetermined.

This CDR3 spans 12 amino acids. V shed 4 bases and J shed 8 bases, with 11 bases lying between them. The germline gives CDR1 GTSNPN, CDR2 SVGIG (reference sequence). Clones were sequenced by immunoSEQ multiplex PCR, and TCRdb holds only the in-frame ones, with some missing. The data contain about 33,000 clones, about 96% of them singletons. This chain connects TRBV30 to TRBJ1-4; D remains unclear. The sequencing sample was made of CD4+ T cells from blood. This clonotype was sampled from a human donor with juvenile idiopathic arthritis. Here the CDR3 DNA reads TGTGCCTGGACAGTAGGAGGGGAAAAACTGTTTTTT. It yields the protein CAWTVGGEKLFF.